This T cell receptor (beta chain) was sequenced during a study of T cell changes during pregnancy in multiple sclerosis. This CDR3 contains 15 residues. Germline V lookup: CDR1 SGHTA, CDR2 FQGNSA. V dropped 3 bases and J dropped 0 bases, with 11 bases sitting between them. This table comes from immunoSEQ multiplex PCR, and its TCRdb copy is limited to in-frame clones, with some not included. The table shows 30,000 to 40,000 clones, with more than 75% occurring only once. Sequenced here: CD4+ T cells from peripheral blood mononuclear cells, sampled in the second trimester of pregnancy. The TCR originated in a female donor in good health, enrolled as a control in a pregnancy study. The genes are TRBV7-2 and TRBJ1-1; maybe TRBD1 (6 bases). CDR3 sequence reads: CASSFQGPLNTEAFF. CDR3 sequence (DNA): TGTGCCAGCAGCTTTCAGGGGCCTCTGAACACTGAAGCTTTCTTT.